This is a list of T cell receptor beta chains from one sample in a study of blood T cells in healthy people across ages. One entry per CDR3 protein results from TCRdb running MiXCR on the 5' RACE reads. The sample records around 970,000 distinct CDR3 sequences, about 51% being singletons. Sequencing was carried out using blood. These receptors were taken from a woman in her sixties or seventies in good health. The conserved cysteine and the conserved F or W are not part of the CDR3 here. Each record gives: J gene, CDR3 length, V gene, CDR3 protein.

j_call: TRBJ2-7
cdr3_length: 13
v_call: TRBV3-1
cdr3_aa: ASSQETIGGHEQY

j_call: TRBJ2-7
cdr3_length: 11
v_call: TRBV5-1
cdr3_aa: ASSTGDGYEQY

j_call: TRBJ2-1
cdr3_length: 13
v_call: TRBV29-1
cdr3_aa: SVEGPLSSYNEQF

j_call: TRBJ2-7
cdr3_length: 10
v_call: TRBV11-2
cdr3_aa: ASSTTSSEQY

j_call: TRBJ2-7
cdr3_length: 13
v_call: TRBV5-5
cdr3_aa: ASSRGPGGPYEQY

j_call: TRBJ2-7
cdr3_length: 13
v_call: TRBV28
cdr3_aa: ASSQNLWMTAGQY

j_call: TRBJ2-1
cdr3_length: 13
v_call: TRBV7-2
cdr3_aa: ASTRTTSSYNEQF

j_call: TRBJ2-5
cdr3_length: 11
v_call: TRBV12-3/TRBV12-4
cdr3_aa: ASSQGVPREQY

j_call: TRBJ2-1
cdr3_length: 10
v_call: TRBV12-3/TRBV12-4
cdr3_aa: ASRYRVNEQF

j_call: TRBJ2-3
cdr3_length: 12
v_call: TRBV12-3/TRBV12-4
cdr3_aa: ATAWGAGTDTQY

j_call: TRBJ2-1
cdr3_length: 12
v_call: TRBV5-1
cdr3_aa: ASSLDTGTMEQF

j_call: TRBJ2-3
cdr3_length: 13
v_call: TRBV6-2/TRBV6-3
cdr3_aa: ASFKRDRSTDTQY

j_call: TRBJ1-1
cdr3_length: 9
v_call: TRBV29-1
cdr3_aa: SVESGTEAF

j_call: TRBJ2-1
cdr3_length: 13
v_call: TRBV18
cdr3_aa: ASSIPGLATNEQF

j_call: TRBJ1-2
cdr3_length: 11
v_call: TRBV6-5
cdr3_aa: ASSSSLKYGYT

j_call: TRBJ2-7
cdr3_length: 14
v_call: TRBV27
cdr3_aa: ASRGLAGGSPYEQY

j_call: TRBJ2-1
cdr3_length: 13
v_call: TRBV6-2/TRBV6-3
cdr3_aa: ASSRGGGSYNERF

j_call: TRBJ2-7
cdr3_length: 11
v_call: TRBV12-3/TRBV12-4
cdr3_aa: ASSPRLSPEQY

j_call: TRBJ2-5
cdr3_length: 12
v_call: TRBV27
cdr3_aa: ASSSPFRLETQY

j_call: TRBJ2-3
cdr3_length: 13
v_call: TRBV12-3/TRBV12-4
cdr3_aa: ASTLLAISTDTQY

j_call: TRBJ2-3
cdr3_length: 13
v_call: TRBV9
cdr3_aa: ASSATQGATDTQY

j_call: TRBJ2-7
cdr3_length: 16
v_call: TRBV6-2/TRBV6-3
cdr3_aa: ASSYDRETAGQYYEQY

j_call: TRBJ1-2
cdr3_length: 13
v_call: TRBV30
cdr3_aa: AWSPIDRAFYGYT

j_call: TRBJ2-3
cdr3_length: 12
v_call: TRBV6-6
cdr3_aa: ASVIDNGADTQY

j_call: TRBJ2-7
cdr3_length: 14
v_call: TRBV3-1
cdr3_aa: ASSQVGRTPNYEQY

j_call: TRBJ1-6
cdr3_length: 12
v_call: TRBV24-1
cdr3_aa: ASSDWGGFSPLH

j_call: TRBJ2-7
cdr3_length: 13
v_call: TRBV20-1
cdr3_aa: SARDWGHGSYEQY

j_call: TRBJ2-1
cdr3_length: 14
v_call: TRBV5-1
cdr3_aa: ASSLPLESVFNEQF

j_call: TRBJ1-5
cdr3_length: 12
v_call: TRBV6-5
cdr3_aa: ASSPRDGGQPQH

j_call: TRBJ2-5
cdr3_length: 15
v_call: TRBV28
cdr3_aa: ASSSGQGEGIGETQY

j_call: TRBJ1-5
cdr3_length: 13
v_call: TRBV10-3
cdr3_aa: AISPQDHRNQPQH

j_call: TRBJ1-6
cdr3_length: 12
v_call: TRBV7-2
cdr3_aa: ASSLAMQNSPLH

j_call: TRBJ2-7
cdr3_length: 13
v_call: TRBV27
cdr3_aa: ASSGGRLEFYEQY

j_call: TRBJ1-2
cdr3_length: 16
v_call: TRBV13
cdr3_aa: ASNPPPTATLSNYGYT

j_call: TRBJ2-3
cdr3_length: 11
v_call: TRBV10-3
cdr3_aa: ASRDRDTETQY

j_call: TRBJ2-1
cdr3_length: 15
v_call: TRBV18
cdr3_aa: ASSSKKSGGRGNEQF

j_call: TRBJ1-1
cdr3_length: 12
v_call: TRBV4-1
cdr3_aa: ASNQRGQGPEAF

j_call: TRBJ1-4
cdr3_length: 14
v_call: TRBV9
cdr3_aa: ASSPPRGQGREKLF

j_call: TRBJ1-6
cdr3_length: 12
v_call: TRBV28
cdr3_aa: ASKGVGGNSPLH

j_call: TRBJ2-1
cdr3_length: 14
v_call: TRBV7-9
cdr3_aa: ASSFRGLSAYNEQF

j_call: TRBJ2-3
cdr3_length: 14
v_call: TRBV9
cdr3_aa: ASSVGSGGLTDTQY

j_call: TRBJ1-4
cdr3_length: 11
v_call: TRBV6-1
cdr3_aa: ASSLGVNEKLF

j_call: TRBJ1-5
cdr3_length: 12
v_call: TRBV20-1
cdr3_aa: SATQGAGNQPQH

j_call: TRBJ2-7
cdr3_length: 14
v_call: TRBV4-1
cdr3_aa: ASSPGNIGIAYEQY

j_call: TRBJ2-4
cdr3_length: 16
v_call: TRBV4-1
cdr3_aa: ASSQDMAGVLAKNIQY